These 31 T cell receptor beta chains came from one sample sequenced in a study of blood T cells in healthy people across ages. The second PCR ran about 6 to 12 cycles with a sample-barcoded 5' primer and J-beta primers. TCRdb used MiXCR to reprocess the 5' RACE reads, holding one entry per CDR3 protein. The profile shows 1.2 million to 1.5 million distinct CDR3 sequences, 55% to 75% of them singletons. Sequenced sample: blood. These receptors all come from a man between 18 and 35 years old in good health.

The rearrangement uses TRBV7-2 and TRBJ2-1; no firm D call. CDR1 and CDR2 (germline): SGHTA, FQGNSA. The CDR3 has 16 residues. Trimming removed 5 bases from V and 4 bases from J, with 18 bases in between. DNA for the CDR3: TGTGCCAGCAGCCGCGCCGGTACTCCCCTATACAATGAGCAGTTCTTC. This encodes CASSRAGTPLYNEQFF.

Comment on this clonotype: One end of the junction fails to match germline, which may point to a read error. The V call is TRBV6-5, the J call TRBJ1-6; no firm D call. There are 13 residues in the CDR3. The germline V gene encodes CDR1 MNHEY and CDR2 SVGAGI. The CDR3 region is CASSENSNSPLHF. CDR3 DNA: TGTGCCAGCAGTGAGAACTCTAATTCGCCCCTCCACTTT.

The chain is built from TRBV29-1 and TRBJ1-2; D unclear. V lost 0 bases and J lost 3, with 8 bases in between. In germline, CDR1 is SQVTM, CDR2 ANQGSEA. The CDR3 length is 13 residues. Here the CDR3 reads CSVEDVADYGYTF. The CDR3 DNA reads TGCAGCGTTGAAGATGTGGCAGACTATGGCTACACCTTC.

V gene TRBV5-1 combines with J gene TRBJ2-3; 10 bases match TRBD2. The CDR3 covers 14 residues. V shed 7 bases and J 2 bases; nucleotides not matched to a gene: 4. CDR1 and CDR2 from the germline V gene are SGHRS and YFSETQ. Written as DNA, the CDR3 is TGCGCCAGCGGGACTAGCGCCCTCACAGATACGCAGTATTTT. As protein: CASGTSALTDTQYF.

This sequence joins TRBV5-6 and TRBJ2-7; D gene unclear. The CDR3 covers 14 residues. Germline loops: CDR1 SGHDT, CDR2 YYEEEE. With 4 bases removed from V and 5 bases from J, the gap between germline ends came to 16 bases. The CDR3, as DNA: TGTGCCAGCAGCGTGGTCCGGGTAGTCCACGAGCAGTACTTC. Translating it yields CASSVVRVVHEQYF.

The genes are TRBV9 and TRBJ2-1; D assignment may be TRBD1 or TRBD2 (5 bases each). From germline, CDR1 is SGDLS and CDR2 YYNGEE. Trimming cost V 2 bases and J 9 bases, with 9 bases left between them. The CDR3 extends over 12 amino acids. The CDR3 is CASSVIGTEQFF. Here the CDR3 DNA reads TGTGCCAGCAGCGTCATAGGGACTGAGCAGTTCTTC. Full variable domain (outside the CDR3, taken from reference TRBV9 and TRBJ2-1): DSGVTQTPKHLITATGQRVTLRCSPRSGDLSVYWYQQSLDQGLQFLIQYYNGEERAKGNILERFSAQQFPDLHSELNLSSLELGDSALYFCASSVIGTEQFFGPGTRLTVL.

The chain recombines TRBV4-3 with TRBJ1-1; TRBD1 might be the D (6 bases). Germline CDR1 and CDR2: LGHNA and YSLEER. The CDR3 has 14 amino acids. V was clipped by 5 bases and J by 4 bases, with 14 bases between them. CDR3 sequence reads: CASSAIRGGTEAFF. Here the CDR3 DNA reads TGCGCCAGCAGCGCCATTAGAGGGGGCACTGAAGCTTTCTTT.

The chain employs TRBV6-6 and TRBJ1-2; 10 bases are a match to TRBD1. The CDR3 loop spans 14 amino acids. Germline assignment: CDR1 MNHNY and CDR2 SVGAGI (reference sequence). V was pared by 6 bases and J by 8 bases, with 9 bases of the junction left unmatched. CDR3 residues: CASSNRDRGGGYTF. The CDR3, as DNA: TGTGCCAGCAGCAACCGGGACAGGGGTGGCGGCTACACCTTC.

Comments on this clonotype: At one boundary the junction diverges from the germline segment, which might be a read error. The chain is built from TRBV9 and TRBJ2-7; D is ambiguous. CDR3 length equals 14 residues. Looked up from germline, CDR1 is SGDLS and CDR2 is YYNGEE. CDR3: CASSVDPKNYGQYF. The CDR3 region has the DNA TGTGCCAGCAGCGTAGATCCCAAAAACTACGGGCAGTACTTC.

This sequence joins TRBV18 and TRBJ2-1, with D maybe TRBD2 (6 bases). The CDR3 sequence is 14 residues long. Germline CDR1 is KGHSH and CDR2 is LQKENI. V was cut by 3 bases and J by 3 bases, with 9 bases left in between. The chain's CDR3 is CASSPEGYYNEQFF. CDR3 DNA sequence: TGTGCCAGCTCACCGGAGGGTTACTACAATGAGCAGTTCTTC. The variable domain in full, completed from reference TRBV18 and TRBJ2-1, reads NAGVMQNPRHLVRRRGQEARLRCSPMKGHSHVYWYRQLPEEGLKFMVYLQKENIIDESGMPKERFSAEFPKEGPSILRIQQVVRGDSAAYFCASSPEGYYNEQFFGPGTRLTVL.

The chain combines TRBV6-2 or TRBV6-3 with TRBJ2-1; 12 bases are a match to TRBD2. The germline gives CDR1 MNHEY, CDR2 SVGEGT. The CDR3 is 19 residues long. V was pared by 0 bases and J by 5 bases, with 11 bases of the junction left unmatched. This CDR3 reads CASSYSLRLTSGGHNEQFF. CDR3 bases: TGTGCCAGCAGTTACTCTCTTCGGTTGACTAGCGGGGGCCACAATGAGCAGTTCTTC.

CDR3 coding DNA: TGCAGTGCTAGAATCCCAGGGAATTCACCCCTCCACTTT. Protein sequence: CSARIPGNSPLHF. The gene calls are TRBV20-1 and TRBJ1-6; TRBD1 is a possible D gene (5 bases). The germline V gene encodes CDR1 DFQATT and CDR2 SNEGSKA (reference sequence). Trimming took 2 bases from V and 7 from J, leaving 9 bases between them. The CDR3 length is 13 residues.

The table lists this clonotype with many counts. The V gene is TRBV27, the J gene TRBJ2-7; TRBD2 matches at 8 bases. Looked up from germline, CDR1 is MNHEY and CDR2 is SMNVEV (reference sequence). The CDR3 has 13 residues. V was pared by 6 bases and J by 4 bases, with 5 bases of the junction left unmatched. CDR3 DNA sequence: TGTGCCAGCAGAACTAGCGGAACGTACGAGCAGTACTTC. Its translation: CASRTSGTYEQYF.

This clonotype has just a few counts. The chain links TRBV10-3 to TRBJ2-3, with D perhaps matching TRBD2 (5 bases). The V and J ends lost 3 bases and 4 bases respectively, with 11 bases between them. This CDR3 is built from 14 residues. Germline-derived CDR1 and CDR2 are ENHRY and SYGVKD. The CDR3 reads CAISDLASSDTQYF. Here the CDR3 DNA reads TGTGCCATCAGTGATCTGGCTAGCTCAGATACGCAGTATTTT.

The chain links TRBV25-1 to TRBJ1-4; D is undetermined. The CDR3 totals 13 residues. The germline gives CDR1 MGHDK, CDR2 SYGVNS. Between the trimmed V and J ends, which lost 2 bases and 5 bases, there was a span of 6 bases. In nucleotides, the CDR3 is TGTGCCAGCAGTGAAGGTCTGAATGAAAAACTGTTTTTT. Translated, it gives CASSEGLNEKLFF.

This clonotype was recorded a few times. CDR3 sequence (DNA): TGCGCCAGCAGCGTGGGACAGAGGTACGAGCAGTACTTC. This translates into CASSVGQRYEQYF. The gene calls are TRBV5-1 and TRBJ2-7; 7 bases align to TRBD1. With 4 bases clipped from V and 4 bases from J, the junction kept 5 bases outside the gene matches. CDR1 is SGHRS and CDR2 is YFSETQ in the germline V gene. The CDR3 runs to 13 residues.

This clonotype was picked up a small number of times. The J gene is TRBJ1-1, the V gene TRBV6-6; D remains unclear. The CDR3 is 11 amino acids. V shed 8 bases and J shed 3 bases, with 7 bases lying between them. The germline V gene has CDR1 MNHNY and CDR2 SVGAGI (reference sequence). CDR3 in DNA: TGTGCCAGCGGCCGGGACACTGAAGCTTTCTTT. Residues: CASGRDTEAFF.

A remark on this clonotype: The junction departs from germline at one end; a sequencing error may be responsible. As DNA, the CDR3 is TGTGCCAACAGCTTAAGATCGACAGGGGGCTACCAAGAGACCCAGTACTTC. As protein: CANSLRSTGGYQETQYF. The chain recombines TRBV7-9 with TRBJ2-5; 10 nucleotides align to TRBD1. CDR3 length: 17 residues. CDR1 is SEHNR and CDR2 is FQNEAQ in the germline V gene (reference sequence).

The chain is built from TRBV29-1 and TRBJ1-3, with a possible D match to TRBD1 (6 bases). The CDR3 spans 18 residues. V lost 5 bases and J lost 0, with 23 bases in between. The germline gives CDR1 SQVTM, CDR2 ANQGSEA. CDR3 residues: CSVLTTGKKIGSGNTIYF. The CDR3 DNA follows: TGCAGCGTTCTCACCACAGGGAAAAAAATAGGCTCTGGAAACACCATATATTTT.

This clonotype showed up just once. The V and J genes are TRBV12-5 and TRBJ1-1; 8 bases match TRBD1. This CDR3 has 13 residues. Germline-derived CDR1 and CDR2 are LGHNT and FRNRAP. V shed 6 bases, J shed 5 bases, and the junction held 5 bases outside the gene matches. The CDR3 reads CASGFDRGTEAFF. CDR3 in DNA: TGTGCTAGTGGATTCGACAGGGGAACTGAAGCTTTCTTT.

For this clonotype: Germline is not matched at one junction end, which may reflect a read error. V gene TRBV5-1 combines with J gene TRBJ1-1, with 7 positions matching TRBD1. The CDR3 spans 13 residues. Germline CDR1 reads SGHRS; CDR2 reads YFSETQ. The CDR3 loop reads CASSDGQDTEAFF. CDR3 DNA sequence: TGCGCCAGCAGCGACGGACAGGACACTGAGGCTTTCTTT. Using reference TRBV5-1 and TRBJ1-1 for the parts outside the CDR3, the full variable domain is KAGVTQTPRYLIKTRGQQVTLSCSPISGHRSVSWYQQTPGQGLQFLFEYFSETQRNKGNFPGRFSGRQFSNSRSEMNVSTLELGDSALYLCASSDGQDTEAFFGQGTRLTVV.

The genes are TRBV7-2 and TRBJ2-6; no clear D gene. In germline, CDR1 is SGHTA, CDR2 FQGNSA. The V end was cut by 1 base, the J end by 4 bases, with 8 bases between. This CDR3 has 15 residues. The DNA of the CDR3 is TGTGCCAGCAGCTTAGTCCTCGCGGGGGCCAACGTCCTGACTTTC. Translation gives CASSLVLAGANVLTF.

The CDR3 loop is CASSQWTSGIQYF. CDR3 nucleotide sequence: TGTGCCAGCAGCCAATGGACTAGCGGTATTCAGTACTTC. The chain has TRBV14 and TRBJ2-4, with 10 positions matching TRBD2. CDR3 length: 13 residues. The germline CDR1 and CDR2 sequences are SGHDN and FVKESK. Trimming at V came to 2 bases and at J to 10 bases, leaving 2 bases not matched to a gene. Combining the CDR3 with reference TRBV14 and TRBJ2-4 gives the whole variable domain EAGVTQFPSHSVIEKGQTVTLRCDPISGHDNLYWYRRVMGKEIKFLLHFVKESKQDESGMPNNRFLAERTGGTYSTLKVQPAELEDSGVYFCASSQWTSGIQYFGAGTRLSVL.

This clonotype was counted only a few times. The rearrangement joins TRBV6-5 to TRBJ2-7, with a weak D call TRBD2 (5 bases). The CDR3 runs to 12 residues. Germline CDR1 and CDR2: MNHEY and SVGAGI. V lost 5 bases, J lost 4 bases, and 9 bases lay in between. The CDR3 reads CASSDPGYEQYF. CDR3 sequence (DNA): TGTGCCAGCAGTGACCCGGGATACGAGCAGTACTTC.

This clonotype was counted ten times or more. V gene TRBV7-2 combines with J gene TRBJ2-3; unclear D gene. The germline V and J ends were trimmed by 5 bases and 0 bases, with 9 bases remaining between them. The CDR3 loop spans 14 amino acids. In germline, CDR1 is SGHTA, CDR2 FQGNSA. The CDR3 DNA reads TGTGCCAGCAGCCCCACCCACAGCACAGATACGCAGTATTTT. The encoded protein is CASSPTHSTDTQYF.

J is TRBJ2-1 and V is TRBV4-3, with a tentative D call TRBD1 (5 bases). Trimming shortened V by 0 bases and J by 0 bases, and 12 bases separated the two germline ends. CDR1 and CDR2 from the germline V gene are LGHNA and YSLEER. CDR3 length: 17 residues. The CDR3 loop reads CASSQDPQGSSYNEQFF. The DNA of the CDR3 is TGCGCCAGCAGCCAAGATCCCCAGGGCAGCTCCTACAATGAGCAGTTCTTC.

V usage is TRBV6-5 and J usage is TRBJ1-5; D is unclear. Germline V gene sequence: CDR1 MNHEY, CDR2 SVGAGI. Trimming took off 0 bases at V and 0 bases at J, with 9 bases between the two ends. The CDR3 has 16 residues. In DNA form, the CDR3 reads TGTGCCAGCAGTTACTCGTGGCACAATAGCAATCAGCCCCAGCATTTT. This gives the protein CASSYSWHNSNQPQHF.

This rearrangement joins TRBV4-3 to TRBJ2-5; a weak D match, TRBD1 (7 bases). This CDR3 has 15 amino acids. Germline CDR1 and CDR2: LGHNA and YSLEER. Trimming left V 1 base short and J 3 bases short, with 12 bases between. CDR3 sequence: CASSQGGTAKETQYF. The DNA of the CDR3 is TGCGCCAGCAGCCAAGGCGGGACAGCGAAAGAGACCCAGTACTTC.

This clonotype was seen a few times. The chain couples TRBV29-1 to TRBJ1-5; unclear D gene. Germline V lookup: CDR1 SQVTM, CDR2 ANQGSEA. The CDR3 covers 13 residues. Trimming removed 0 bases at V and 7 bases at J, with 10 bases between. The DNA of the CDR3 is TGCAGCGTTGAAGAACCAGACGGGCAGCCCCAGCATTTT. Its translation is CSVEEPDGQPQHF.

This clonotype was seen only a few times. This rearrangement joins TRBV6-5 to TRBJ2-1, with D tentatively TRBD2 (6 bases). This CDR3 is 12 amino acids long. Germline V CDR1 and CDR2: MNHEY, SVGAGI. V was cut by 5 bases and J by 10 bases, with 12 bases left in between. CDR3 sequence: CASSQSGEEQFF. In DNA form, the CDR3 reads TGTGCCAGCAGTCAGTCGGGGGAGGAGCAGTTCTTC.

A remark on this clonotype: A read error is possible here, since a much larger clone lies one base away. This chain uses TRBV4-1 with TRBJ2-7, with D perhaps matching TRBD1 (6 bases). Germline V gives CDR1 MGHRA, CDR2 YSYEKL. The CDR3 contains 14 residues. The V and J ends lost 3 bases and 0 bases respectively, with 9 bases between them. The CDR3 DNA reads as TGCGCCAGCAGCCACGACAGGTCCTCCTACGAGCAGTACTTC. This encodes CASSHDRSSYEQYF.